This is a list of T cell receptor beta chains from one sample in a study of blood T cell repertoires in COVID-19. Clones were read by immunoSEQ multiplex PCR, and TCRdb kept only the in-frame ones, dropping some. The repertoire holds approximately 15,000 clones, with approximately 80% as singletons. The material sequenced was peripheral blood. The source is a woman aged 70 to 79 with active COVID-19. Each CDR3 is given with its conserved first and last residue. D genes are given only for firm matches.

TRBJ1-1	TRBV9	14	TRBD1	TGTGCCAGCAGCATCACAGGGGGCCGCACTGAAGCTTTCTTT	CASSITGGRTEAFF
TRBJ2-7	TRBV5-8	14	TRBD2	TGTGCCAGCAGGTCCGGGACTAGCGGGCGCGAGCAGTACTTC	CASRSGTSGREQYF
TRBJ1-2	TRBV10-2	14	.	TGCGCCAGCAGTGAGACGACAGAGCCCGGGGGCTACACCTTC	CASSETTEPGGYTF
TRBJ2-2	TRBV5-5	16	.	TGTGCCAGCAGCTTGGGAGGTCGGCGAATCACCGGGGAGCTGTTTTTT	CASSLGGRRITGELFF
TRBJ2-7	TRBV6-5	11	TRBD2	TGTGCCAGCCTCGGGGGGTACGAGCAGTACTTC	CASLGGYEQYF
TRBJ1-2	TRBV15	15	TRBD1	TGTGCCACCAGCAGAGGCGAGACAGGGAACTATGGCTACACCTTC	CATSRGETGNYGYTF
TRBJ2-1	TRBV6-5	14	TRBD2	TGTGCCAGTAGACTAGCGGCATCCTACAATGAGCAGTTCTTC	CASRLAASYNEQFF
TRBJ1-2	TRBV7-2	14	.	TGTGCCAGCATATCTGGGCTAGAGGGATATGGCTACACCTTC	CASISGLEGYGYTF
TRBJ2-7	TRBV18	14	.	TGTGCCAGCTCACCGGGTCGACTGTCCTACGAGCAGTACTTC	CASSPGRLSYEQYF
TRBJ2-7	TRBV5-6	14	.	TGTGCCAGCACCGAGAGGGGGGGATTGTACGAGCAGTACTTC	CASTERGGLYEQYF
TRBJ1-2	TRBV4-1	13	TRBD1	TGCGCCAGCAGCCAGGGACAGCACTATGGCTACACCTTC	CASSQGQHYGYTF
TRBJ1-5	TRBV12-5	13	.	TGTGCTAGTGGTTTGGGGCCCAATCAGCCCCAGCATTTT	CASGLGPNQPQHF
TRBJ2-2	TRBV6-5	13	.	TGTGCCAGCAGGAACGGTCTTATCGGGGAGCTGTTTTTT	CASRNGLIGELFF
TRBJ2-7	TRBV10-3	15	.	TGTGCCATCAGTGGCCCAGCGGCCCAATCCTACGAGCAGTACTTC	CAISGPAAQSYEQYF
TRBJ2-3	TRBV24-1	17	TRBD1	TGTGCCACCAGTGACAGGACAGGGGACACATTCACAGATACGCAGTATTTT	CATSDRTGDTFTDTQYF